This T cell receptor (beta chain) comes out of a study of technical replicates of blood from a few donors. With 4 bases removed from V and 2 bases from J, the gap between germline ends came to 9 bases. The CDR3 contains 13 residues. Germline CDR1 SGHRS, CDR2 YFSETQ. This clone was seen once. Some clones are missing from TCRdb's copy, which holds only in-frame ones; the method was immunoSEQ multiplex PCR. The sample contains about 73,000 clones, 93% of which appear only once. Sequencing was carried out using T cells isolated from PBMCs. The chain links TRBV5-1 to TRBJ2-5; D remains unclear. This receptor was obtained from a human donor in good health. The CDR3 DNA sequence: TGCGCCAGCAGCCACTCCTGGCAAGAGACCCAGTACTTC. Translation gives CASSHSWQETQYF.